Following are 21 T cell receptor beta chains from one sample sequenced in a study of blood T cell repertoires in COVID-19. Only in-frame clones appear in the TCRdb table, and some are missing; sequencing was by immunoSEQ multiplex PCR. Here the sample spans almost 400,000 clones, around 92% being singletons. Sequenced sample: PBMCs or T cells enriched from blood (not recorded which). The receptors were gathered from a woman in her twenties or thirties who had recovered from COVID-19.

About this clone: Distinct nucleotide sequences in the sample also encode this CDR3. This chain links TRBV28 with TRBJ1-4; 7 bases agree with TRBD1. Germline values: CDR1 MDHEN, CDR2 SYDVKM. This CDR3 contains 14 residues. The trim removed 2 bases at V and 6 bases at J, leaving 3 bases unmatched. The CDR3 reads CASSLRTGYEKLFF. DNA of the CDR3: TGTGCCAGCAGTTTACGGACAGGTTATGAAAAACTGTTTTTT.

V is TRBV7-8 and J is TRBJ2-1; possibly TRBD2 for D (7 bases). The V gene lost 0 bases and the J gene lost 5 bases, with 14 bases spanning the gap. The CDR3 is 16 residues long. Germline CDR1 is SGHVS and CDR2 is FQNEAQ. The CDR3 DNA reads as TGTGCCAGCAGCTTAGCGCCGGGGGGCCGTGACAATGAGCAGTTCTTC. Residues: CASSLAPGGRDNEQFF.

This rearrangement joins TRBV11-1 to TRBJ2-1; perhaps TRBD1 as D (6 bases). CDR1 and CDR2 from the germline V gene are SGHAT and FQDESV (reference sequence). This CDR3 has 13 amino acids. Trimming pared 5 bases from V and 3 bases from J, leaving 8 bases between. The CDR3 loop is CASSRTVYNEQFF. CDR3 bases: TGTGCCAGCAGCAGGACAGTCTACAATGAGCAGTTCTTC.

CDR3 sequence reads: CATSRVRDSLFDEQYF. CDR3 in DNA: TGTGCCACCAGCAGAGTAAGGGACAGTCTATTCGACGAGCAGTACTTC. The chain links TRBV15 to TRBJ2-7; 7 bases agree with TRBD1. Trimming took 1 base from V and 5 from J; bases not matched to a gene: 11. Germline V gene sequence: CDR1 LNHNV, CDR2 YYDKDF (reference sequence). The CDR3 has 16 amino acids.

The rearrangement joins TRBV4-2 to TRBJ2-2, with TRBD2 matching over 9 bases. The CDR3 has 19 residues. Germline values: CDR1 LGHNA, CDR2 YNFKEQ. V dropped 4 bases and J dropped 3; count of bases not matched to a gene: 15. The CDR3 here is CASSPWGSIGGRDTGELFF. As DNA, the CDR3 is TGTGCCAGCAGCCCCTGGGGTTCAATAGGCGGGAGGGACACCGGGGAGCTGTTTTTT.

This chain links TRBV28 with TRBJ1-2, with 7 positions matching TRBD1. With 5 bases clipped from V and 3 bases from J, the junction kept 15 bases outside the gene matches. Germline V gives CDR1 MDHEN, CDR2 SYDVKM. This CDR3 is 17 amino acids long. CDR3 loop: CASSLQLTGSQDYGYTF. CDR3 DNA sequence: TGTGCCAGCAGTCTACAACTGACAGGGAGCCAGGACTATGGCTACACCTTC.

This rearrangement joins TRBV7-3 to TRBJ2-2; 9 bases align to TRBD1. In germline, CDR1 is SGHTA, CDR2 FQGTGA. This CDR3 contains 15 residues. Unmatched junction bases numbered 4, after V lost 5 bases and J lost 3 bases. The CDR3 region is CASSRTGADTGELFF. DNA for the CDR3: TGTGCCAGCAGCCGGACAGGGGCGGACACCGGGGAGCTGTTTTTT.

The rearrangement joins TRBV11-2 to TRBJ1-1, with TRBD1 as a possible D gene (5 bases). V dropped 1 base and J dropped 9 bases, with 12 bases sitting between them. The CDR3 has 13 residues. Per germline, CDR1 SGHAT and CDR2 FQNNGV. The CDR3 loop is CASSLVRDGQAFF. CDR3 in DNA: TGTGCCAGCAGCTTAGTCAGGGATGGCCAAGCTTTCTTT.

The J gene is TRBJ1-6, the V gene TRBV6-4; D is perhaps TRBD1 (5 bases). The CDR3 length is 14 residues. CDR1 MRHNA and CDR2 SNTAGT come from the germline V gene. V was shortened by 5 bases and J by 10 bases, with 15 bases between the two germline ends. The CDR3: CASSLQATGSPLHF. The CDR3 bases are TGTGCCAGCAGTTTACAGGCGACTGGCTCACCCCTCCACTTT.

A few counts support this clone. The V and J genes are TRBV29-1 and TRBJ1-2; D is undetermined. The CDR3 spans 12 residues. CDR1 and CDR2 from the germline V gene are SQVTM and ANQGSEA. Trimming took 6 bases from V and 5 from J, leaving 13 bases between them. The CDR3 loop reads CSVKIDGYGYTF. The CDR3 coding sequence is TGCAGCGTCAAGATTGACGGGTATGGCTACACCTTC.

The chain has TRBV11-2 and TRBJ2-1; TRBD2 matches 7 bases. Germline loops: CDR1 SGHAT, CDR2 FQNNGV. The length of the CDR3 is 14 residues. Trimming cost V 3 bases and J 13 bases; bases outside gene matches: 12. The CDR3 sequence: CASSFSVTGGLQFF. CDR3 coding DNA: TGTGCCAGCAGCTTCTCGGTGACGGGAGGTCTTCAGTTCTTC.

This chain joins TRBV7-2 and TRBJ2-1; 10 bases are shared with TRBD1. This CDR3 region has 16 residues. Germline-derived CDR1 and CDR2 are SGHTA and FQGNSA. After removal of 4 bases from V and 1 base from J, the junction contained 4 bases not matched to a gene. CDR3 nucleotide sequence: TGTGCCAGCAGCTCCAAGGGACAGGGGTCCTACAATGAGCAGTTCTTC. This translates into CASSSKGQGSYNEQFF.

The chain uses TRBV25-1 and TRBJ1-2; perhaps TRBD1 as D (5 bases). Trimming stripped 8 bases from V and 7 bases from J, with 14 bases between. Germline V lookup: CDR1 MGHDK, CDR2 SYGVNS. The CDR3 has 12 residues. CDR3 DNA sequence: TGTGCCAGCGCTCAGGGCCTTGGTGGCTACACCTTC. Translation: CASAQGLGGYTF.

This clone has just one count. This chain joins TRBV5-1 and TRBJ2-7; maybe TRBD1 (5 bases). There are 17 residues in the CDR3. With 1 base removed from V and 2 bases from J, the gap between germline ends came to 19 bases. The germline V gene has CDR1 SGHRS and CDR2 YFSETQ. The CDR3 nucleotides are TGCGCCAGCAGCTTGAGGGGCGATTTCCCTGGGACCTACGAGCAGTACTTC. Protein: CASSLRGDFPGTYEQYF.

The V gene is TRBV12-5, the J gene TRBJ2-5; D unclear. With 0 bases removed from V and 1 base from J, the gap between germline ends came to 9 bases. CDR1 is LGHNT, CDR2 FRNRAP, per germline. This CDR3 comprises 15 residues. The CDR3 DNA reads TGTGCTAGTGGTTTGGTACTTGGAGTCCAAGAGACCCAGTACTTC. This gives the protein CASGLVLGVQETQYF.

The chain links TRBV6-5 to TRBJ2-3; 7 bases agree with TRBD1. CDR1 is MNHEY, CDR2 SVGAGI, per germline. Trimming took 4 bases from V and 2 from J; bases not matched to a gene: 3. This CDR3 region has 14 residues. The CDR3 DNA follows: TGTGCCAGCAGTTGGGGACAGCCCACAGATACGCAGTATTTT. Translated: CASSWGQPTDTQYF.

This clone appeared once. The rearrangement joins TRBV6-5 to TRBJ2-7; 7 bases align to TRBD1. Losses at the gene ends were 5 bases for V and 5 bases for J; bases not matched to a gene: 9. CDR1 is MNHEY and CDR2 is SVGAGI in the germline V gene. CDR3 length equals 14 residues. The CDR3 DNA reads TGTGCCAGCAGTCGCTCTGACAGGGCCAACGAGCAGTACTTC. This translates into CASSRSDRANEQYF.

CDR3 protein: CASTYLGTGVYEQYF. In nucleotides, the CDR3 is TGTGCCAGCACCTACCTGGGGACAGGGGTCTACGAGCAGTACTTC. The chain recombines TRBV6-5 with TRBJ2-7; 10 nucleotides match TRBD1. This CDR3 is built from 15 residues. Germline assignment: CDR1 MNHEY and CDR2 SVGAGI. With V trimmed by 7 bases and J by 3 bases, 9 bases remained unmatched.

The CDR3 region has the DNA TGTGCCAGCAGACTAGACACTCAGTACTATGGCTACACCTTC. Protein: CASRLDTQYYGYTF. V usage is TRBV7-9 and J usage is TRBJ1-2; no clear D gene. This CDR3 contains 14 residues. The V gene lost 6 bases and the J gene lost 3 bases, with 14 bases spanning the gap. Germline V CDR1 and CDR2: SEHNR, FQNEAQ (reference sequence). Variable domain in full (rest from reference TRBV7-9 and TRBJ1-2): DTGVSQNPRHKITKRGQNVTFRCDPISEHNRLYWYRQTLGQGPEFLTYFQNEAQLEKSRLLSDRFSAERPKGSFSTLEIQRTEQGDSAMYLCASRLDTQYYGYTFGSGTRLTVV.

V and J are TRBV7-9 and TRBJ1-1; 9 bases match TRBD1. Germline values: CDR1 SEHNR, CDR2 FQNEAQ (reference sequence). Unmatched junction bases numbered 12, after V lost 5 bases and J lost 5 bases. The CDR3 is 16 residues long. The CDR3 DNA is TGTGCCAGCAGCCCGTCAGGGAACAGGGGGCATACTGAAGCTTTCTTT. Protein product: CASSPSGNRGHTEAFF.

This clone was observed a few times. CDR3 protein: CASSMVMGGDTGELFF. CDR3 coding DNA: TGTGCCAGTAGTATGGTAATGGGAGGGGACACCGGGGAGCTGTTTTTT. The chain has TRBV19 and TRBJ2-2; TRBD2 aligns across 7 bases. Germline V lookup: CDR1 LNHDA, CDR2 SQIVND (reference sequence). The V and J ends lost 3 bases and 3 bases, in that order; junction bases with no gene match: 7. The CDR3 has 16 residues.